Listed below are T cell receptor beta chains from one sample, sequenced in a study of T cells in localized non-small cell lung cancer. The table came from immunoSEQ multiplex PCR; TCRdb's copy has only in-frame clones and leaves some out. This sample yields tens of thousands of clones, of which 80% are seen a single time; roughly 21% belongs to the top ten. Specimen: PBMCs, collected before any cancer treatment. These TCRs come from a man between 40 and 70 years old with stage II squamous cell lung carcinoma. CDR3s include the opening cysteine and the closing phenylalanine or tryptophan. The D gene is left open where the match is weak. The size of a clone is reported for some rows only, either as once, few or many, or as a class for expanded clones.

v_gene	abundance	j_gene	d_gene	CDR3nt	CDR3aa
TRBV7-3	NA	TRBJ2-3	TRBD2	TGTGCCAGCAGCCTCACTAGCGCCCACGGAGATACGCAGTATTTT	CASSLTSAHGDTQYF
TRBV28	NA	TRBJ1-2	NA	TGTGCCAGCAGTCCATGGGACCCCACAGGGGGCTACACCTTC	CASSPWDPTGGYTF
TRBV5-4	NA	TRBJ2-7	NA	TGTGCCAGCAGCTTAGGAGGGTCGGACGAGCAGTACTTC	CASSLGGSDEQYF
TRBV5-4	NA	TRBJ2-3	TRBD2	TGTGCCAGCAGCGACGGGACTAGACCAGTTTGGCGGTATTTT	CASSDGTRPVWRYF
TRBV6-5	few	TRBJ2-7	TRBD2	TGTGCCAGCAGTTCCCCGGGACTAGCGGGTTACGAGCAGTACTTC	CASSSPGLAGYEQYF
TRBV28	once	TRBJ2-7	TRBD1	TGTGCCAGCCAGGGACAGCCGAGCTCCTACGAGCAGTACTTC	CASQGQPSSYEQYF
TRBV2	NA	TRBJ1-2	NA	TGTGCCAGCAGTGCTCCGGACGGGCACGGAGGCTACACCTTC	CASSAPDGHGGYTF
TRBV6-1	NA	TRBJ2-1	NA	TGTGCCAGCAGCAAGACTAGGAGTTGGGATGAGCAGTTCTTC	CASSKTRSWDEQFF
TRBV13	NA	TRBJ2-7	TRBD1	TGTGCCAGCAGCCCATGGACAGGGGGCTCCTACGAGCAGTACTTC	CASSPWTGGSYEQYF
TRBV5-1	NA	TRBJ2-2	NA	TGCGCCAGCAGCTTTCGAACTTACACCGGGGAGCTGTTTTTT	CASSFRTYTGELFF
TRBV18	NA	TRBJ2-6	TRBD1	TGTGCCAGCTCACCGACAGGGGCTGGGGCCAACGTCCTGACTTTC	CASSPTGAGANVLTF
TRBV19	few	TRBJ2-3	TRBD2	TGTGCCAGTAGTATCGGACTAGCGGGCACAGATACGCAGTATTTT	CASSIGLAGTDTQYF
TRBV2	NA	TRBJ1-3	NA	TGTGCCAGCACCCAAGCCGGGGCCCTCTCTGGAAACACCATATATTTT	CASTQAGALSGNTIYF
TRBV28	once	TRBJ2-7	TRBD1	TGTGCCAGCGAATCGAAGGGGGCAGGGGGCTACGAGCAGTACTTC	CASESKGAGGYEQYF
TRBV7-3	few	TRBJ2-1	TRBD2	TGTGCCAGCAGCTTACTAGCGGGGGCCCTCTACAATGAGCAGTTCTTC	CASSLLAGALYNEQFF
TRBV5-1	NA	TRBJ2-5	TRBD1	TGCGCCAGCAGCTTAGCACCAGGGGGTTTAAGCGAGACCCAGTACTTC	CASSLAPGGLSETQYF
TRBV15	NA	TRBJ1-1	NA	TGTGCCACCAGCAGAGAAATTGGGAACACTGAAGCTTTCTTT	CATSREIGNTEAFF
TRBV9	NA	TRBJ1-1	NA	TGTGCCAGCAGCGTAGACCAGGGGCGAGAAGCTTTCTTT	CASSVDQGREAFF
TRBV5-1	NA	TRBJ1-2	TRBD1	TGCGCCAGCAGCTTGGGGCAGGGGGCGAGGGGCTACACCTTC	CASSLGQGARGYTF
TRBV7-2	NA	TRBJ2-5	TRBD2	TGTGCCAGCAGCCGGACTAGCGGGGGGGGGACCCAGTACTTC	CASSRTSGGGTQYF
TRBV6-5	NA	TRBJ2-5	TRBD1	TGTGCCAGCAGTTACTGGGGACAGGGGGCCTGGGAGACCCAGTACTTC	CASSYWGQGAWETQYF
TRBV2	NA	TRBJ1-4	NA	TGTGCCGGAGGACAGCTTAGGAATGAAAAACTGTTTTTT	CAGGQLRNEKLFF
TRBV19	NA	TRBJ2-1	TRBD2	TGTGCCAGTAGTACCCAACTAGCGGGGGGTCGCAATGAGCAGTTCTTC	CASSTQLAGGRNEQFF
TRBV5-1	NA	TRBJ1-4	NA	TGCGCCAGCAGCTTGCTTGCAGGACCAAATGAAAAACTGTTTTTT	CASSLLAGPNEKLFF
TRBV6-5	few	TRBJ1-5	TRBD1	TGTGCCAGCAGGCTGGGACAGGGATTGAATCAGCCCCAGCATTTT	CASRLGQGLNQPQHF
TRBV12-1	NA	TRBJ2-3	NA	TGTGCCAGCACCATTTTTGTCGGGGGGTGCAAGAGGGTATGGGGTACGCAGTATTTT	CASTIFVGGCKRVWGTQYF
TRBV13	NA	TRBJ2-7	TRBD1	TGTGCCAGCAGCCTGACAGGGAACGAGCAGTACTTC	CASSLTGNEQYF
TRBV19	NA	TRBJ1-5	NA	TGTGCCAGTAGTATAGGGGGTCAGCCCCAGCATTTT	CASSIGGQPQHF
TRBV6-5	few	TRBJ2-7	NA	TGTGCCAGCAGCCGTGACAGAAGCTCCTACGAGCAGTACTTC	CASSRDRSSYEQYF
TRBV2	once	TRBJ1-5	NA	TGTGCCAGCACCGAGAGATCTTATGGCAATCAGCCCCAGCATTTT	CASTERSYGNQPQHF
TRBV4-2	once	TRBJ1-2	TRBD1	TGTGCCAGCAGCCAGGCTAGGGGACAGAATTTCTATGGCTACACCTTC	CASSQARGQNFYGYTF
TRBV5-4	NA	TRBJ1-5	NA	TGTGCCAGCAGTCGTGGACTGGATAGCAATCAGCCCCAGCATTTT	CASSRGLDSNQPQHF
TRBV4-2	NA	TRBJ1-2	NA	TGTGCCAGCAGCCAAGGCACGCAGGGGAACTATGGCTACACCTTC	CASSQGTQGNYGYTF
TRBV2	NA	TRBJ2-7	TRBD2	TGTGCCAGCAGACCTACTAGCGGGGTTGACGAGCAGTACTTC	CASRPTSGVDEQYF
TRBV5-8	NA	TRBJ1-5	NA	TGTGCCAGCAGCCCCGGCGGCTCTAGCAATCAGCCCCAGCATTTT	CASSPGGSSNQPQHF
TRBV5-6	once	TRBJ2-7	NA	TGTGCCAGCAGCTGGTCCCAGGGAGACTACTACGAGCAGTACTTC	CASSWSQGDYYEQYF
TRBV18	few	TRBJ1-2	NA	TGTGCCAGCTCACCACCGAACAGCGGAGGTGGCTACACCTTC	CASSPPNSGGGYTF
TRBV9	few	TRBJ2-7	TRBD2	TGTGCCAGCAGCGTAGATAGCGGGGGCTACGAGCAGTACTTC	CASSVDSGGYEQYF